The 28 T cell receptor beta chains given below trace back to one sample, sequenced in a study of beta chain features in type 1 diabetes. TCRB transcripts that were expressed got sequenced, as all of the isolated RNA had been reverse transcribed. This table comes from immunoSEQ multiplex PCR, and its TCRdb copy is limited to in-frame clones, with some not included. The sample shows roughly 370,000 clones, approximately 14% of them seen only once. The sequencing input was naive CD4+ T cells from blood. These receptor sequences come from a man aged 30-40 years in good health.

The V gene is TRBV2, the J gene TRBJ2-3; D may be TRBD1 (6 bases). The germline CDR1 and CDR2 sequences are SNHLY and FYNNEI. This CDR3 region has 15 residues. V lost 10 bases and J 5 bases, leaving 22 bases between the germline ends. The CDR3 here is CATTIFGTLGDTQYF. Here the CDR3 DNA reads TGTGCCACCACCATTTTCGGGACACTTGGAGATACGCAGTATTTT.

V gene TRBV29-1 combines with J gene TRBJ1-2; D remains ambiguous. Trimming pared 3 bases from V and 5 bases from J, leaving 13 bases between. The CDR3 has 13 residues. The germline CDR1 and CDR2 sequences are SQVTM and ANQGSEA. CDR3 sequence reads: CSVDRGRLYGYTF. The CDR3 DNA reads TGCAGCGTTGATCGCGGCAGGTTATATGGCTACACCTTC.

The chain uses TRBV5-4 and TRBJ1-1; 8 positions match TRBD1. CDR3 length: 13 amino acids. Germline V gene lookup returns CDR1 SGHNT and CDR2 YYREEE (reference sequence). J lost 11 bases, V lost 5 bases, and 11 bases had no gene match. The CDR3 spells CASSQDRAREAFF. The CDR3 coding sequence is TGTGCCAGCAGTCAGGACAGGGCCCGGGAGGCTTTCTTT.

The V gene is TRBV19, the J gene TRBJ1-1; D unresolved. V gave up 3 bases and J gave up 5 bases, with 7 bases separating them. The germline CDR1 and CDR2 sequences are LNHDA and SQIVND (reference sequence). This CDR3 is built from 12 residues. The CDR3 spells CASSMGPTEAFF. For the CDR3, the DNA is TGTGCCAGTAGTATGGGCCCTACTGAAGCTTTCTTT.

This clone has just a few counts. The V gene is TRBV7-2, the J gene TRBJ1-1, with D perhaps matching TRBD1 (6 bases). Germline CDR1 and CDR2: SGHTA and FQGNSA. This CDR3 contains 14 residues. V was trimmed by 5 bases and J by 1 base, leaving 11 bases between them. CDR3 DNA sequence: TGTGCCAGCAGCGAAGGACAGAAGAACACTGAAGCTTTCTTT. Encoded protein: CASSEGQKNTEAFF.

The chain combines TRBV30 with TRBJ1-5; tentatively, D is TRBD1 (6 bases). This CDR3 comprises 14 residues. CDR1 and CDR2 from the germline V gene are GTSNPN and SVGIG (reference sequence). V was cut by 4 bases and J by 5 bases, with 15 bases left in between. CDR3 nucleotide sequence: TGTGCCTGGAATCGAAAAGGGGGTTATCAGCCCCAGCATTTT. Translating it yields CAWNRKGGYQPQHF.

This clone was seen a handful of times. DNA for the CDR3: TGTGCCATCAGCCGCACCTCAGGAGAAGGAAACACCATATATTTT. Translating gives CAISRTSGEGNTIYF. The chain combines TRBV10-3 with TRBJ1-3; no clear D gene. The CDR3 consists of 15 residues. V lost 6 bases and J 4 bases, leaving 16 bases between the germline ends. CDR1 ENHRY and CDR2 SYGVKD come from the germline V gene.

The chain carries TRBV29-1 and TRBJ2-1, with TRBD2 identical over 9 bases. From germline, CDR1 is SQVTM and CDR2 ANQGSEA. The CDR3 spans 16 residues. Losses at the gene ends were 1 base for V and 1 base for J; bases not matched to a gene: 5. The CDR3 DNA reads TGCAGCGTTGAAGCGCGGGGGGGCGGATCCTACAATGAGCAGTTCTTC. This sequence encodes CSVEARGGGSYNEQFF.

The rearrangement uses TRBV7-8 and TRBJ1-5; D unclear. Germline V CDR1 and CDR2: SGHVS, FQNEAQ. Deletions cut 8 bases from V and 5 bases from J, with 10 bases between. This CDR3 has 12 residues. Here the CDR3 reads CASGRGDQPQHF. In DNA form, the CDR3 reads TGTGCCAGCGGGCGAGGCGATCAGCCCCAGCATTTT.

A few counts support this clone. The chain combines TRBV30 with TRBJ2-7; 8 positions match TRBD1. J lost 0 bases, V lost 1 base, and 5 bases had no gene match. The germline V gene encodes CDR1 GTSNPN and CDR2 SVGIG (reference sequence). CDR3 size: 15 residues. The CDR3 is CAWSARDRPSYEQYV. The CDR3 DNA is TGTGCCTGGAGTGCCCGGGACAGGCCCTCCTACGAGCAGTACGTC.

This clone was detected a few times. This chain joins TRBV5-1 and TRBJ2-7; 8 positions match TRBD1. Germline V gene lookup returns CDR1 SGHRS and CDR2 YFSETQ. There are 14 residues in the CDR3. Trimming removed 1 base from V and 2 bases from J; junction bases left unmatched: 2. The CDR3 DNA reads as TGCGCCAGCAGCTTGCCAGGGGGCACCTACGAGCAGTACTTC. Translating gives CASSLPGGTYEQYF.

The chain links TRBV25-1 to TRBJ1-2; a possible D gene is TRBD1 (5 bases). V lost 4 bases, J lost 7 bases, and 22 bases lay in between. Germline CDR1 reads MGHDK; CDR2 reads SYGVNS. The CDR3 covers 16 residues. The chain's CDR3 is CASSAALGVGSSGYTF. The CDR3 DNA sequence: TGTGCCAGCAGTGCCGCCTTGGGGGTGGGGAGTAGTGGCTACACCTTC.

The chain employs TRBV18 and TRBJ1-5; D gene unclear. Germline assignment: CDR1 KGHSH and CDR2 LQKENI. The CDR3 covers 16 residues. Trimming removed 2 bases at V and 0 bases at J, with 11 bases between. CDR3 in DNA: TGTGCCAGCTCACCAGGATGGCAGCATAGCAATCAGCCCCAGCATTTT. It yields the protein CASSPGWQHSNQPQHF. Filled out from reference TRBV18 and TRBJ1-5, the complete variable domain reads NAGVMQNPRHLVRRRGQEARLRCSPMKGHSHVYWYRQLPEEGLKFMVYLQKENIIDESGMPKERFSAEFPKEGPSILRIQQVVRGDSAAYFCASSPGWQHSNQPQHFGDGTRLSIL.

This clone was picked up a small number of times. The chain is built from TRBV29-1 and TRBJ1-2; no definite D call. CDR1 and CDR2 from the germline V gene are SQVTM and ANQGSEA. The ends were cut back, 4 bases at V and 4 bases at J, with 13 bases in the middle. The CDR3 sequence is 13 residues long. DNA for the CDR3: TGCAGCGTTGCGGGCAAGGTGGGCTATGGCTACACCTTC. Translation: CSVAGKVGYGYTF. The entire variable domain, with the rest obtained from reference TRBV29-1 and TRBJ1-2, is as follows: SAVISQKPSRDICQRGTSLTIQCQVDSQVTMMFWYRQQPGQSLTLIATANQGSEATYESGFVIDKFPISRPNLTFSTLTVSNMSPEDSSIYLCSVAGKVGYGYTFGSGTRLTVV.

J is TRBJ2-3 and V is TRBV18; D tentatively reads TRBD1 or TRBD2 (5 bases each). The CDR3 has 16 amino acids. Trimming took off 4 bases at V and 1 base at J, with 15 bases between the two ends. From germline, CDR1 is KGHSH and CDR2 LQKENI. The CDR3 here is CASSRKPGPGTDTQYF. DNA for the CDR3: TGTGCCAGCTCACGAAAACCGGGACCGGGCACAGATACGCAGTATTTT.

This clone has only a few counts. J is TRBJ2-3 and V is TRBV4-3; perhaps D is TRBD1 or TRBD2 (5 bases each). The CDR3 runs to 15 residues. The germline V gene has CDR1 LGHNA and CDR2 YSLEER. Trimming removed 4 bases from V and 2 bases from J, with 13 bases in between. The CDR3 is CASSPGTSHTDTQYF. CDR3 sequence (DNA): TGCGCCAGCAGCCCTGGGACGTCCCACACAGATACGCAGTATTTT.

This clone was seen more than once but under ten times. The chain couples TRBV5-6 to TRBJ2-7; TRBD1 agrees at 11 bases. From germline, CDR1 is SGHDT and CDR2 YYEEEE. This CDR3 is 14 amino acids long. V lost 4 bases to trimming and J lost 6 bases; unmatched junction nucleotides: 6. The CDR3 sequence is CASSAGQGAGEQYV. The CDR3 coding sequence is TGTGCCAGCAGCGCAGGACAGGGGGCCGGCGAGCAGTACGTC.

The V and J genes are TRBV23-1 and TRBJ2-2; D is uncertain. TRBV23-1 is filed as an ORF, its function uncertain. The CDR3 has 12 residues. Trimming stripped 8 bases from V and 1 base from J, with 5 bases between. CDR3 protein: CASPRNTGELFF. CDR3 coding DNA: TGCGCCAGCCCTCGGAACACCGGGGAGCTGTTTTTT.

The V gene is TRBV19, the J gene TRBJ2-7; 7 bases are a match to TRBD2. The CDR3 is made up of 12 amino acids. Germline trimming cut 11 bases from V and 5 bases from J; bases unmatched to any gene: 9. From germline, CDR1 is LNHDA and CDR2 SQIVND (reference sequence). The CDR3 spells CADRGGDHEQYV. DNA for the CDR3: TGTGCCGATCGGGGAGGGGACCACGAGCAGTACGTC.

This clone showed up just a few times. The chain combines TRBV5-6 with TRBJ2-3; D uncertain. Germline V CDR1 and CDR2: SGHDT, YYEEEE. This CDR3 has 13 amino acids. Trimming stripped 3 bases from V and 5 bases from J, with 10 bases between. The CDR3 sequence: CASSSHARDTQYF. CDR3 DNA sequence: TGTGCCAGCAGCTCACACGCACGAGATACGCAGTATTTT.

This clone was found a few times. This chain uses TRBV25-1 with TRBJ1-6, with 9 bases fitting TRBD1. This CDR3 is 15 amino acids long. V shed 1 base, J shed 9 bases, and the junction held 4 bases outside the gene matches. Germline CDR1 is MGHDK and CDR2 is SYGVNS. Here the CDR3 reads CASSEWDRALSPLHF. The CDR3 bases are TGTGCCAGCAGTGAATGGGACAGGGCCCTTTCACCCCTCCACTTT.

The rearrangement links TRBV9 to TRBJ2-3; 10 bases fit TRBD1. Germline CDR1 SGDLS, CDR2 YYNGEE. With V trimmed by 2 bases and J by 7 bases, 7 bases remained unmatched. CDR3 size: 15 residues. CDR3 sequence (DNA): TGTGCCAGCAGCGTTGCTGGGACAGGGGTAAATACGCAGTATTTT. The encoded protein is CASSVAGTGVNTQYF.

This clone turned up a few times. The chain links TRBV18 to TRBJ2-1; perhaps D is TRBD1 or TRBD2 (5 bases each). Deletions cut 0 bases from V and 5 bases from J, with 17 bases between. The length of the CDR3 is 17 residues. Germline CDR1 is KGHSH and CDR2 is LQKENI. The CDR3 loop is CASSPPMGDANHNEQFF. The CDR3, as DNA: TGTGCCAGCTCACCACCAATGGGGGACGCCAACCACAATGAGCAGTTCTTC.

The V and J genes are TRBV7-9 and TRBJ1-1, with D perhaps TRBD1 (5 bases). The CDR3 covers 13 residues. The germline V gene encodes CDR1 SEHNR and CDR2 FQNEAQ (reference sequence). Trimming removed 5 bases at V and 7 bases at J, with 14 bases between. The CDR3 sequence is CASSREQGLEAFF. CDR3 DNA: TGTGCCAGCAGCCGAGAGCAGGGACTTGAAGCTTTCTTT. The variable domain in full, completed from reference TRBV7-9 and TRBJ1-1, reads DTGVSQNPRHKITKRGQNVTFRCDPISEHNRLYWYRQTLGQGPEFLTYFQNEAQLEKSRLLSDRFSAERPKGSFSTLEIQRTEQGDSAMYLCASSREQGLEAFFGQGTRLTVV.

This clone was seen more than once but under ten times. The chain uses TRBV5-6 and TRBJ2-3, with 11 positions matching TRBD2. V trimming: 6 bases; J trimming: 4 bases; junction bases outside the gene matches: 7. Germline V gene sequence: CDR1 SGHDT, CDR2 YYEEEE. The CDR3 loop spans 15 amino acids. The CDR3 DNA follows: TGTGCCAGCACTCCCATAGCGGGGGGGCCAGATACGCAGTATTTT. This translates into CASTPIAGGPDTQYF. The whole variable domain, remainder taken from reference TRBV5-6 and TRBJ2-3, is DAGVTQSPTHLIKTRGQQVTLRCSPKSGHDTVSWYQQALGQGPQFIFQYYEEEERQRGNFPDRFSGHQFPNYSSELNVNALLLGDSALYLCASTPIAGGPDTQYFGPGTRLTVL.

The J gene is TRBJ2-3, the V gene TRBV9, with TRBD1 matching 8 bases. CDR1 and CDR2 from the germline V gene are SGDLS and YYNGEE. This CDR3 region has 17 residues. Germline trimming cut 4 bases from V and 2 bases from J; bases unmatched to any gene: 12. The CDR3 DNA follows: TGTGCCAGCAGCCCCCGACAGGGGTCGGATTACACAGATACGCAGTATTTT. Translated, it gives CASSPRQGSDYTDTQYF. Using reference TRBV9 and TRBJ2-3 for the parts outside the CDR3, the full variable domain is DSGVTQTPKHLITATGQRVTLRCSPRSGDLSVYWYQQSLDQGLQFLIQYYNGEERAKGNILERFSAQQFPDLHSELNLSSLELGDSALYFCASSPRQGSDYTDTQYFGPGTRLTVL.

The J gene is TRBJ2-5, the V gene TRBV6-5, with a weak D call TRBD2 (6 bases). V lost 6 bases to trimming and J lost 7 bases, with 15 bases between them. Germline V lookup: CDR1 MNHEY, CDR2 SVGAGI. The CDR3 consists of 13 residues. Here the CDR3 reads CASSPRTIRTQYF. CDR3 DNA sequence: TGTGCCAGCAGCCCCAGGACTATTCGGACCCAGTACTTC.

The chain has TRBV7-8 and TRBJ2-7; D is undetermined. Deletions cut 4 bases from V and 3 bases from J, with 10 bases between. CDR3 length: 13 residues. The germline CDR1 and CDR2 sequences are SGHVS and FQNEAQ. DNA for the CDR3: TGTGCCAGCAGCTGCACGACCCACTACGAGCAGTACGTC. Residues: CASSCTTHYEQYV.